These 10 T cell receptor beta chains were sequenced from one sample in a study of CD8+CD57+ T cells in acquired aplastic anemia. Patients chosen for sequencing had CD8+CD57+ cells that had expanded, as shown by flow cytometry. Profiling that covered TCR beta VDJ and CDR3 relied on genomic DNA as its template. TCRdb itself ran the reads through MiXCR, one entry per CDR3 protein. The sample has about 150,000 distinct CDR3 sequences; roughly 54% are singletons. The sample was sorted CD4+, CD8+, or CD8+CD57+ T cells (not recorded which) from PBMCs. The receptors come from a human donor with aplastic anemia.

The rearrangement joins TRBV15 to TRBJ2-7; D is undetermined. In germline, CDR1 is LNHNV, CDR2 YYDKDF (reference sequence). V was shortened by 0 bases and J by 1 base, with 10 bases between the two germline ends. CDR3 length equals 15 residues. In DNA form, the CDR3 reads TGTGCCACCAGCAGAGATTGGGGTACGTCCTACGAGCAGTACTTC. Amino acids: CATSRDWGTSYEQYF.

This sequence joins TRBV3-1 and TRBJ2-1; 7 bases are shared with TRBD1. The junction had 10 bases not matched to a gene; V was cut back by 2 bases and J by 0 bases. CDR3 length: 18 residues. From germline, CDR1 is LGHDT and CDR2 YNNKEL (reference sequence). CDR3 residues: CASSQLQGPKSSYNEQFF. CDR3 in DNA: TGTGCCAGCAGCCAACTACAGGGGCCCAAGAGCTCCTACAATGAGCAGTTCTTC.

This clonotype was observed at least ten times. The genes are TRBV7-2 and TRBJ1-1; D remains ambiguous. V was trimmed by 4 bases and J by 3 bases, leaving 9 bases between them. This CDR3 is built from 13 residues. Germline CDR1 is SGHTA and CDR2 is FQGNSA. The CDR3 is CASSWGLDTEAFF. The DNA of the CDR3 is TGTGCCAGCAGCTGGGGTCTCGACACTGAAGCTTTCTTT.

The chain recombines TRBV15 with TRBJ1-2; no reliable D call. Germline V lookup: CDR1 LNHNV, CDR2 YYDKDF (reference sequence). Trimming left V 4 bases short and J 1 base short, with 10 bases between. The CDR3 contains 14 residues. This CDR3 reads CATSKGGDNYGYTF. CDR3 sequence (DNA): TGTGCCACCAGCAAGGGCGGCGATAACTATGGCTACACCTTC.

This clonotype has a handful of counts. CDR3 protein: CASIGTSGRNSPLHF. The CDR3 DNA reads as TGTGCCAGCATTGGGACGAGTGGCCGTAATTCACCCCTCCACTTT. V and J are TRBV2 and TRBJ1-6; perhaps TRBD1 as D (5 bases). Trimming removed 7 bases from V and 6 bases from J, with 16 bases in between. CDR3 length: 15 amino acids. The germline V gene encodes CDR1 SNHLY and CDR2 FYNNEI.

This chain links TRBV7-9 with TRBJ1-4, with D possibly matching TRBD1 (5 bases). Between the trimmed V and J ends, which lost 0 bases and 8 bases, there was a span of 10 bases. This CDR3 is 14 amino acids long. CDR1 is SEHNR, CDR2 FQNEAQ, per germline (reference sequence). This CDR3 is CASSLARDDEKLFF. DNA of the CDR3: TGTGCCAGCAGCTTAGCCAGGGACGACGAAAAACTGTTTTTT.

This clonotype was seen ten or more times. This chain links TRBV5-6 with TRBJ1-6; 9 bases map to TRBD1. Trimming took 5 bases from V and 9 from J; bases not matched to a gene: 12. CDR3 size: 16 residues. The germline V gene encodes CDR1 SGHDT and CDR2 YYEEEE. The DNA of the CDR3 is TGTGCCAGCAGGAAGCACAGGGGGCAGAACCGTTCACCCCTCCACTTT. This translates into CASRKHRGQNRSPLHF.

This clonotype was seen many times. The chain carries TRBV2 and TRBJ2-7; 7 bases agree with TRBD1. V shed 8 bases, J shed 4 bases, and the junction held 8 bases outside the gene matches. Germline CDR1 SNHLY, CDR2 FYNNEI. The CDR3 loop spans 13 amino acids. CDR3 region: CASGPRQGYEQYF. The CDR3 coding sequence is TGTGCCAGCGGTCCGAGACAGGGATACGAGCAGTACTTC. Full variable domain (missing parts from reference TRBV2 and TRBJ2-7): EPEVTQTPSHQVTQMGQEVILRCVPISNHLYFYWYRQILGQKVEFLVSFYNNEISEKSEIFDDQFSVERPDGSNFTLKIRSTKLEDSAMYFCASGPRQGYEQYFGPGTRLTVT.

This clonotype was observed at least ten times. CDR3 DNA sequence: TGTGCCAGCAGCCCCACTAGCGGGGGGGATTACGAGCAGTACTTC. Its protein product is CASSPTSGGDYEQYF. The chain joins TRBV5-4 to TRBJ2-7, with 13 nucleotides matching TRBD2. The V gene's germline CDR1 is SGHNT and CDR2 YYREEE (reference sequence). Trimming took 4 bases from V and 4 from J; bases not matched to a gene: 5. The CDR3 is 15 residues long.

The chain recombines TRBV2 with TRBJ2-1; 7 nucleotides agree with TRBD2. Trimming at V came to 4 bases and at J to 4 bases, leaving 4 bases not matched to a gene. The germline V gene encodes CDR1 SNHLY and CDR2 FYNNEI. CDR3 length: 14 amino acids. For the CDR3, the DNA is TGTGCCAGCAGTGTAGGACTAGTTTACAATGAGCAGTTCTTC. Encoded protein: CASSVGLVYNEQFF. The complete variable domain, with remaining parts taken from reference TRBV2 and TRBJ2-1, reads EPEVTQTPSHQVTQMGQEVILRCVPISNHLYFYWYRQILGQKVEFLVSFYNNEISEKSEIFDDQFSVERPDGSNFTLKIRSTKLEDSAMYFCASSVGLVYNEQFFGPGTRLTVL.